The 19 T cell receptor beta chains in this list originate from one sample, sequenced in a study of T-cell reconstitution after alpha-beta-depleted transplantation in children. Unique molecular identifiers were incorporated into the prepared TCRbeta library. From the PCR reads, TCRdb called clonotypes with MiXCR, one entry per CDR3 protein. The sample consists of about 97,000 distinct CDR3 sequences, 4.5% to 7.5% of them appearing once. The sample was PBMCs, mostly from graft donor cells, taken 60 days after TCRalphabeta/CD19-depleted stem cell transplant. Receptors were obtained from a female patient aged 2-10 years who had a stem cell transplant for Fanconi anemia, so the T cells may come from the graft donor.

This clonotype was seen repeatedly, ten times or more. The chain uses TRBV4-1 and TRBJ2-1, with D perhaps matching TRBD2 (6 bases). Trimming pared 0 bases from V and 5 bases from J, leaving 23 bases between. Germline V gene sequence: CDR1 MGHRA, CDR2 YSYEKL. There are 19 residues in the CDR3. The CDR3 DNA reads TGCGCCAGCAGCCAAGATGACTTTCGTGGTAGCGGAGCCAACAATGAGCAGTTCTTC. It yields the protein CASSQDDFRGSGANNEQFF.

This clonotype was recorded many times. CDR3 sequence (DNA): TGTGCCAGCAGCCAAGAGGAGGAGCTGTTTTTT. It codes for CASSQEEELFF. This chain joins TRBV3-1 and TRBJ2-2; no definite D call. The V end lost 0 bases, the J end lost 10 bases, and 3 bases lay between the germline ends. The CDR3 has 11 residues. Germline CDR1 and CDR2: LGHDT and YNNKEL (reference sequence).

In this sample, this clonotype turned up many times. The chain is built from TRBV29-1 and TRBJ2-7; TRBD1 matches at 9 bases. The germline V gene has CDR1 SQVTM and CDR2 ANQGSEA. CDR3 length: 12 amino acids. The ends lost 6 bases at V and 3 bases at J; junction bases unmatched: 3. CDR3 amino acids: CSVGQGGYEQYF. The CDR3 DNA sequence: TGCAGCGTGGGACAGGGTGGCTACGAGCAGTACTTC.

The chain has TRBV28 and TRBJ2-5; weak D call: TRBD2 (6 bases). The V end lost 7 bases, the J end lost 5 bases, and 26 bases lay between the germline ends. Germline V gives CDR1 MDHEN, CDR2 SYDVKM. This CDR3 comprises 17 residues. The CDR3 nucleotides read TGTGCCAGCACCCCCTTGGAAGTGGGGGGTTTTGGCGAGACCCAGTACTTC. Translating it yields CASTPLEVGGFGETQYF.

The table lists this clonotype with many counts. The chain is built from TRBV28 and TRBJ2-2; D ambiguous. CDR1 is MDHEN and CDR2 is SYDVKM in the germline V gene. This CDR3 is 13 amino acids long. V was cut by 6 bases and J by 2 bases, with 7 bases left in between. CDR3 in amino acids: CASRPSNTGELFF. The CDR3 DNA is TGTGCCAGCAGGCCCTCTAACACCGGGGAGCTGTTTTTT.

This clonotype has ten or more counts. The chain recombines TRBV2 with TRBJ2-1; tentatively, D is TRBD2 (5 bases). V was cut by 5 bases and J by 0 bases, with 11 bases left in between. The CDR3 loop spans 15 amino acids. The germline gives CDR1 SNHLY, CDR2 FYNNEI. CDR3: CASSKEASSYNEQFF. Here the CDR3 DNA reads TGTGCCAGCAGTAAGGAGGCCAGCTCCTACAATGAGCAGTTCTTC.

The table lists this clonotype with many counts. The J gene is TRBJ2-1, the V gene TRBV12-3 or TRBV12-4, with TRBD2 matching over 10 bases. V trimming: 6 bases; J trimming: 4 bases; junction bases outside the gene matches: 3. CDR3 size: 14 residues. The CDR3 region is CASRRTSGYNEQFF. Written as DNA, the CDR3 is TGTGCCAGCAGACGGACTAGCGGTTACAATGAGCAGTTCTTC.

This clonotype was observed a handful of times. This chain uses TRBV7-3 with TRBJ2-3; unclear D gene. Trimming removed 2 bases at V and 1 base at J, with 10 bases between. CDR3 size: 15 residues. Per germline, CDR1 SGHTA and CDR2 FQGTGA. CDR3 amino acids: CASSLGVVGTDTQYF. CDR3 DNA sequence: TGTGCCAGCAGCTTAGGGGTCGTCGGCACAGATACGCAGTATTTT.

In nucleotides, the CDR3 is TGTGCCAGCAGCTTATCCACAGGCTCAGGCTATGGCTACACCTTC. Amino acid sequence: CASSLSTGSGYGYTF. V gene TRBV7-9 combines with J gene TRBJ1-2; maybe TRBD1 (5 bases). Trimming left V 2 bases short and J 4 bases short, with 14 bases between. In germline, CDR1 is SEHNR, CDR2 FQNEAQ (reference sequence). The CDR3 is made up of 15 amino acids.

This clonotype has at least ten counts. The chain carries TRBV5-1 and TRBJ2-2, with a tentative D call TRBD1 (5 bases). CDR1 and CDR2 (germline): SGHRS, YFSETQ. Trimming removed 1 base at V and 1 base at J, with 11 bases between. The CDR3 length is 16 residues. The CDR3 DNA reads TGCGCCAGCAGCTTGAGAAGGGGTTTGAACACCGGGGAGCTGTTTTTT. Translating it yields CASSLRRGLNTGELFF.

The rearrangement links TRBV15 to TRBJ1-1; D unresolved. From germline, CDR1 is LNHNV and CDR2 YYDKDF (reference sequence). V was pared by 5 bases and J by 3 bases, with 16 bases between. The CDR3 is 15 amino acids. The CDR3 bases are TGTGCCACCAGCGAGAGGGTCGGGCCGTACACTGAAGCTTTCTTT. This codes for CATSERVGPYTEAFF.

The chain carries TRBV14 and TRBJ2-1; 10 nucleotides line up with TRBD2. J was trimmed by 4 bases and V by 3 bases; bases with no gene match: 6. Per germline, CDR1 SGHDN and CDR2 FVKESK. The CDR3 spans 16 residues. CDR3 loop: CASSHALAGFYNEQFF. CDR3 coding DNA: TGTGCCAGCAGCCACGCACTAGCGGGGTTTTACAATGAGCAGTTCTTC.

This clonotype was detected only a few times. This clone may be a read error of a much larger clone one base away. This CDR3 is CCARDFAANTGELFF. The DNA for the CDR3 is TGCTGTGCTAGAGATTTCGCGGCGAACACCGGGGAGCTGTTTTTT. The rearrangement links TRBV20-1 to TRBJ2-2; no definite D call. Germline CDR1 DFQATT, CDR2 SNEGSKA (reference sequence). The CDR3 spans 15 residues.

In its sample, this clonotype was seen many times. This chain uses TRBV5-1 with TRBJ1-2, with 11 bases that match TRBD1. This CDR3 is built from 15 residues. Trimming at V came to 1 base and at J to 5 bases, leaving 4 bases not matched to a gene. Germline assignment: CDR1 SGHRS and CDR2 YFSETQ. CDR3: CASSLSGQGAYGYTF. The DNA of the CDR3 is TGCGCCAGCAGCTTGTCAGGACAGGGGGCTTATGGCTACACCTTC.

In its sample, this clonotype was seen many times. V is TRBV7-6 and J is TRBJ2-3; D unclear. V was cut by 4 bases and J by 2 bases, with 16 bases left in between. This CDR3 has 16 residues. Germline loops: CDR1 SGHVS, CDR2 FNYEAQ. The CDR3 loop reads CASSYPKGPVTDTQYF. The CDR3 DNA is TGTGCCAGCAGCTACCCGAAAGGTCCAGTCACAGATACGCAGTATTTT.

This clonotype was recorded at least ten times. V gene TRBV5-1 combines with J gene TRBJ2-3, with 7 bases lining up with TRBD1. Losses at the gene ends were 0 bases for V and 9 bases for J; bases not matched to a gene: 10. CDR1 SGHRS and CDR2 YFSETQ come from the germline V gene. The CDR3 loop spans 15 amino acids. CDR3 residues: CASSLGQGGFSTQYF. CDR3 DNA sequence: TGCGCCAGCAGCTTGGGACAGGGTGGTTTCTCAACGCAGTATTTT.

The chain links TRBV18 to TRBJ2-3, with 15 nucleotides matching TRBD2. The CDR3 extends over 16 amino acids. Trimming removed 1 base from V and 6 bases from J; junction bases left unmatched: 2. Germline V gives CDR1 KGHSH, CDR2 LQKENI. CDR3 region: CASSPRTSGGGDTQYF. In DNA, the CDR3 is TGTGCCAGCTCACCACGGACTAGCGGGGGGGGTGATACGCAGTATTTT.

Many counts were recorded for this clonotype. The rearrangement links TRBV2 to TRBJ2-1; D may match TRBD1 or TRBD2 (5 bases each). The CDR3 runs to 12 residues. With 4 bases removed from V and 13 bases from J, the gap between germline ends came to 14 bases. Germline CDR1 and CDR2: SNHLY and FYNNEI. In DNA, the CDR3 is TGTGCCAGCAGTGCCGGGACCTCAAGACAGTTCTTC. The encoded protein is CASSAGTSRQFF.

The chain combines TRBV20-1 with TRBJ1-6; D unclear. V lost 7 bases and J 0 bases, leaving 7 bases between the germline ends. This CDR3 region has 13 residues. Germline V CDR1 and CDR2: DFQATT, SNEGSKA (reference sequence). The DNA of the CDR3 is TGCAGTGGAGGGAGCTCCTATAATTCACCCCTCCACTTT. Translating it yields CSGGSSYNSPLHF.